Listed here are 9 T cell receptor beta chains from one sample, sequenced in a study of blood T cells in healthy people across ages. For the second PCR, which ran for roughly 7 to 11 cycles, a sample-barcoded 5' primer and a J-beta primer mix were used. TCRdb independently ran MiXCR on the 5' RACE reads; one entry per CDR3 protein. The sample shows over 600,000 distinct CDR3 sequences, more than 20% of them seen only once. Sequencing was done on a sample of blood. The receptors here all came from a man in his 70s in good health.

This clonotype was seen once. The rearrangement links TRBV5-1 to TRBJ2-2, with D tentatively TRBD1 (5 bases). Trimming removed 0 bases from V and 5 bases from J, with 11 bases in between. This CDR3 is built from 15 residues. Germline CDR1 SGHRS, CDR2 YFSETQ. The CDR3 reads CASSLDQGGTGELFF. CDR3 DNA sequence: TGCGCCAGCAGCTTGGACCAGGGCGGAACCGGGGAGCTGTTTTTT.

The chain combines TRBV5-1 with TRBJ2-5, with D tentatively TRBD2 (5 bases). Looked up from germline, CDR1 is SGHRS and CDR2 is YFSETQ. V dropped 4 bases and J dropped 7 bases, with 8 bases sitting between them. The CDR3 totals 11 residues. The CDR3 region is CASSGEGTQYF. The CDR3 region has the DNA TGCGCCAGCAGCGGAGAGGGGACCCAGTACTTC.

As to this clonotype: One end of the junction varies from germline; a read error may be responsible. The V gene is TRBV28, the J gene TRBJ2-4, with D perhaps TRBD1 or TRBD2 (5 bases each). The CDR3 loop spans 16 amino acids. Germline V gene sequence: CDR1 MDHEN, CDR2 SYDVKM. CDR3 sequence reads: CVSSRPLRETLGRQYF. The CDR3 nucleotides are TGTGTCAGCAGTCGCCCTCTCAGGGAAACACTAGGAAGACAGTACTTC.

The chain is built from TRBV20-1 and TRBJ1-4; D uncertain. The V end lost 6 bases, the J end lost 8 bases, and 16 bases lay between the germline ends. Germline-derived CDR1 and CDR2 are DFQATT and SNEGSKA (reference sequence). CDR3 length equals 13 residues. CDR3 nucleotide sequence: TGCAGTGCATACCAGCGGGGTACGGAAAAACTGTTTTTT. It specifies CSAYQRGTEKLFF.

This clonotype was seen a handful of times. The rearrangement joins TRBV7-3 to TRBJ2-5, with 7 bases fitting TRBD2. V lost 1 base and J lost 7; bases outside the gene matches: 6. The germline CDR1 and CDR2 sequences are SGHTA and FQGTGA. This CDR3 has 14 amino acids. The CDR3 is CASSLSGSAGTQYF. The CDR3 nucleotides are TGTGCCAGCAGCTTAAGCGGGAGCGCTGGGACCCAGTACTTC.

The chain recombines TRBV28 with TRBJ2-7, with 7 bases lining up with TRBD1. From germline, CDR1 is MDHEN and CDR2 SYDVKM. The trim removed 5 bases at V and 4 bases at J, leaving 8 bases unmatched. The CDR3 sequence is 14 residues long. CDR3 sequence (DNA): TGTGCCAGCAGTAACCAGGACAGGCCATACGAGCAGTACTTC. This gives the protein CASSNQDRPYEQYF.

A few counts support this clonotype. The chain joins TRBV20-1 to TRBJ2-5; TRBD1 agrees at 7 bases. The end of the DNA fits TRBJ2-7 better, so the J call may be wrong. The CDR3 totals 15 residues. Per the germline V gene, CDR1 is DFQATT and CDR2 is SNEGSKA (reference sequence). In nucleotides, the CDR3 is TGCAGTGCTAGTTCGGGAAAACAGGGGAATCACGAGCAGTACTTC. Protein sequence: CSASSGKQGNHEQYF.

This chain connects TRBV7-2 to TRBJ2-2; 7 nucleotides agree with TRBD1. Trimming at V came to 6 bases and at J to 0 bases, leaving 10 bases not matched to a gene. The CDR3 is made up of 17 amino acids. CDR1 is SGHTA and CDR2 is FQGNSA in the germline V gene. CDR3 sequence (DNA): TGTGCCAGCAGTCGACAGGGAGTGTCCGCGAACACCGGGGAGCTGTTTTTT. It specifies CASSRQGVSANTGELFF.

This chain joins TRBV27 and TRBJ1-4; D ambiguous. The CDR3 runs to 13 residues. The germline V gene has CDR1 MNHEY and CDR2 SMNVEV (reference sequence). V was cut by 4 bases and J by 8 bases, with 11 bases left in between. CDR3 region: CASSSLNAEKLFF. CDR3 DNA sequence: TGTGCCAGCAGTTCTCTTAATGCAGAAAAACTGTTTTTT.